Below, 22 T cell receptor beta chains from the same sample are listed, as sequenced in a study of T cell changes during pregnancy in multiple sclerosis. The method was immunoSEQ multiplex PCR; TCRdb's version includes in-frame clones alone and lacks a portion of them. The profile shows roughly 30,000 clones, over 75% of them singletons. Specimen: CD8+ T cells from peripheral blood mononuclear cells, collected after pregnancy. The receptors were gathered from a female donor with multiple sclerosis, enrolled in a pregnancy study.

The chain employs TRBV6-5 and TRBJ2-5, with unresolved D. The germline gives CDR1 MNHEY, CDR2 SVGAGI. This CDR3 spans 15 amino acids. V lost 0 bases to trimming and J lost 7 bases, with 15 bases between them. The CDR3 sequence is CASSYSSNYLGTQYF. CDR3 DNA: TGTGCCAGCAGTTACTCGTCTAACTACCTAGGGACCCAGTACTTC.

Only one count was recorded for this clone. V usage is TRBV7-9 and J usage is TRBJ2-1; D is ambiguous. This CDR3 is 16 amino acids long. The germline gives CDR1 SEHNR, CDR2 FQNEAQ (reference sequence). The V gene lost 5 bases and the J gene lost 4 bases, with 18 bases spanning the gap. This chain's CDR3 is CASSAWLLGAYNEQFF. For the CDR3, the DNA is TGTGCCAGCAGCGCGTGGCTACTCGGAGCTTACAATGAGCAGTTCTTC. Complete variable domain (other parts from reference TRBV7-9 and TRBJ2-1): DTGVSQNPRHKITKRGQNVTFRCDPISEHNRLYWYRQTLGQGPEFLTYFQNEAQLEKSRLLSDRFSAERPKGSFSTLEIQRTEQGDSAMYLCASSAWLLGAYNEQFFGPGTRLTVL.

The rearrangement joins TRBV27 to TRBJ2-7; D is possibly TRBD1 (5 bases). The CDR3 extends over 15 amino acids. V lost 5 bases and J lost 5, with 19 bases in between. Germline CDR1 is MNHEY and CDR2 is SMNVEV (reference sequence). CDR3 DNA: TGTGCCAGCAGTACGCTATCCAGATCAGGGCACGAGCAGTACTTC. This encodes CASSTLSRSGHEQYF.

The chain joins TRBV14 to TRBJ1-3, with a possible D match to TRBD1 (6 bases). The CDR3 spans 14 residues. Germline V gene lookup returns CDR1 SGHDN and CDR2 FVKESK. V dropped 2 bases and J dropped 1 base, with 6 bases sitting between them. The CDR3 bases are TGTGCCAGCAGCCAAACAGGGTCTGGAAACACCATATATTTT. As protein: CASSQTGSGNTIYF.

V and J are TRBV2 and TRBJ1-5; no definite D call. The CDR3 contains 18 residues. Trimming shortened V by 2 bases and J by 0 bases, and 17 bases separated the two germline ends. Looked up from germline, CDR1 is SNHLY and CDR2 is FYNNEI. CDR3 region: CASSEMGRAELSNQPQHF. The CDR3 DNA is TGTGCCAGCAGTGAAATGGGGAGGGCAGAGCTTAGCAATCAGCCCCAGCATTTT.

This chain uses TRBV7-9 with TRBJ2-1; D perhaps matches TRBD1 (6 bases). Germline V lookup: CDR1 SEHNR, CDR2 FQNEAQ (reference sequence). Trimming removed 4 bases at V and 4 bases at J, with 17 bases between. The length of the CDR3 is 16 residues. CDR3 DNA: TGTGCCAGCAGCTCGTGGGGGCCAACTAGGTACAATGAGCAGTTCTTC. Translating it yields CASSSWGPTRYNEQFF.

The chain uses TRBV9 and TRBJ2-3, with TRBD1 matching over 7 bases. This CDR3 is 15 amino acids long. CDR1 is SGDLS, CDR2 YYNGEE, per germline. After removal of 4 bases from V and 6 bases from J, the junction contained 11 bases not matched to a gene. CDR3 coding DNA: TGTGCCAGCAGCCCAATGACAGGGCCAAGGGATACGCAGTATTTT. Residues: CASSPMTGPRDTQYF.

The gene calls are TRBV27 and TRBJ2-5, with D perhaps TRBD2 (6 bases). CDR3 length: 15 residues. The germline V and J ends were trimmed by 7 bases and 5 bases, with 20 bases remaining between them. CDR1 is MNHEY, CDR2 SMNVEV, per germline (reference sequence). The CDR3 bases are TGTGCCAGCACCTCCTCCGCCGGGACTCCGGAGACCCAGTACTTC. It codes for CASTSSAGTPETQYF.

At least ten counts were recorded for this clone. This sequence joins TRBV14 and TRBJ1-5; D unresolved. Germline V CDR1 and CDR2: SGHDN, FVKESK. The ends were cut back, 4 bases at V and 5 bases at J, with 9 bases in the middle. The CDR3 covers 13 residues. The CDR3 loop is CASSPGGHQPQHF. CDR3 bases: TGTGCCAGCAGCCCCGGAGGACATCAGCCCCAGCATTTT.

On this clone itself: The sample has other DNA sequences that encode this CDR3 too. J is TRBJ2-5 and V is TRBV6-5; weak D call: TRBD2 (5 bases). Germline V gives CDR1 MNHEY, CDR2 SVGAGI. The CDR3 totals 12 residues. V lost 8 bases to trimming and J lost 2 bases, with 9 bases between them. CDR3 loop: CASRGLQETQYF. As DNA, the CDR3 is TGTGCCAGCCGGGGTCTTCAAGAGACCCAGTACTTC.

The gene calls are TRBV30 and TRBJ2-6, with a tentative D call TRBD2 (6 bases). Germline CDR1 is GTSNPN and CDR2 is SVGIG (reference sequence). V was shortened by 1 base and J by 0 bases, with 22 bases between the two germline ends. The length of the CDR3 is 20 residues. The CDR3 loop reads CAWSAGGGGWQISGANVLTF. CDR3 in DNA: TGTGCCTGGAGTGCCGGGGGAGGAGGTTGGCAAATCTCTGGGGCCAACGTCCTGACTTTC.

This clone is categorized as medium-sized. The V call is TRBV6-4, the J call TRBJ2-1, with TRBD2 matching 9 bases. The CDR3 sequence is 16 residues long. Germline CDR1 is MRHNA and CDR2 is SNTAGT. V was pared by 0 bases and J by 2 bases, with 2 bases of the junction left unmatched. Here the CDR3 DNA reads TGTGCCAGCAGTGACTCAGCGGGGGGCCCCTACAATGAGCAGTTCTTC. Amino acids: CASSDSAGGPYNEQFF.

This chain links TRBV30 with TRBJ2-3, with unresolved D. The CDR3 is 14 residues long. V lost 1 base, J lost 2 bases, and 10 bases lay in between. Germline V gives CDR1 GTSNPN, CDR2 SVGIG (reference sequence). Here the CDR3 reads CAWSAVLNTDTQYF. The CDR3 coding sequence is TGTGCCTGGAGTGCGGTGCTTAACACAGATACGCAGTATTTT.

V and J are TRBV5-1 and TRBJ1-2; the D is unclear. Between the trimmed V and J ends, which lost 4 bases and 5 bases, there was a span of 15 bases. The CDR3 extends over 14 amino acids. The V gene's germline CDR1 is SGHRS and CDR2 YFSETQ. The CDR3 reads CASSLAATRYGYTF. Here the CDR3 DNA reads TGCGCCAGCAGCCTCGCGGCAACGCGGTATGGCTACACCTTC.

The CDR3 DNA is TGTGCCAGCTCGGGTTATGGCTACACCTTC. Translated: CASSGYGYTF. The chain couples TRBV11-3 to TRBJ1-2; D remains unclear. From germline, CDR1 is SGHNT and CDR2 YENEEA. This CDR3 has 10 residues. Trimming stripped 8 bases from V and 5 bases from J, with 6 bases between.

This clone was found once. J is TRBJ2-4 and V is TRBV7-9; 11 nucleotides align to TRBD1. This CDR3 comprises 16 residues. From germline, CDR1 is SEHNR and CDR2 FQNEAQ (reference sequence). J was trimmed by 5 bases and V by 3 bases; bases with no gene match: 6. CDR3 nucleotides: TGTGCCAGCAGCTTCGCGGGACAGGGGGACCAAAACATTCAGTACTTC. This encodes CASSFAGQGDQNIQYF.

The chain joins TRBV9 to TRBJ2-5, with 7 positions matching TRBD1. The CDR3 runs 14 residues. CDR1 is SGDLS, CDR2 YYNGEE, per germline. J lost 4 bases, V lost 4 bases, and 7 bases had no gene match. The CDR3 coding sequence is TGTGCCAGCAGCCCCGGGGCAGGGGGAGAGACCCAGTACTTC. It codes for CASSPGAGGETQYF.

V is TRBV5-6 and J is TRBJ1-5; 7 nucleotides line up with TRBD1. Germline CDR1 SGHDT, CDR2 YYEEEE. The trim removed 3 bases at V and 4 bases at J, leaving 1 base unmatched. This CDR3 region has 13 residues. CDR3 in DNA: TGTGCCAGCAGCTGGGGACAGAATCAGCCCCAGCATTTT. Amino acids: CASSWGQNQPQHF.

The V gene is TRBV9, the J gene TRBJ2-2, with unresolved D. Trimming removed 2 bases at V and 8 bases at J, with 16 bases between. This CDR3 contains 15 residues. Germline V gene sequence: CDR1 SGDLS, CDR2 YYNGEE. CDR3 nucleotide sequence: TGTGCCAGCAGCGTTGTTACAGAACCCCCTGGGGAGCTGTTTTTT. Translation gives CASSVVTEPPGELFF.

The chain combines TRBV6-1 with TRBJ2-7; 7 bases map to TRBD1. J was trimmed by 5 bases and V by 4 bases; bases with no gene match: 14. The CDR3 spans 16 residues. Germline CDR1 is MNHNS and CDR2 is SASEGT. CDR3 sequence: CASSAFSRQGVDEQYF. In DNA form, the CDR3 reads TGTGCCAGCAGTGCGTTTTCACGACAGGGAGTCGACGAGCAGTACTTC.

The chain carries TRBV4-3 and TRBJ2-3; 12 nucleotides align to TRBD2. Germline assignment: CDR1 LGHNA and CDR2 YSLEER. The CDR3 length is 15 residues. The V gene end was trimmed by 4 bases and the J gene end by 6 bases; junction bases not matched to a gene: 5. The CDR3 loop reads CASSPLAGGRDTQYF. The DNA of the CDR3 is TGCGCCAGCAGCCCTCTAGCGGGGGGGAGGGATACGCAGTATTTT.

This chain joins TRBV6-6 and TRBJ2-4; D is uncertain. The germline gives CDR1 MNHNY, CDR2 SVGAGI (reference sequence). The CDR3 runs 15 residues. V was shortened by 2 bases and J by 0 bases, with 8 bases between the two germline ends. CDR3 bases: TGTGCCAGCAGTTACCCTCCCCTAGCCAAAAACATTCAGTACTTC. Translation gives CASSYPPLAKNIQYF.